This entry concerns a single T cell receptor beta chain. The CDR3 is 16 residues long. The germline V gene encodes CDR1 MGHRA and CDR2 YSYEKL. Trimming cost V 4 bases and J 7 bases; bases outside gene matches: 8. In the source study's methods: Reference gene primer amplification in the assay estimated nucleated cell counts. Clones were read by immunoSEQ multiplex PCR, and TCRdb kept only the in-frame ones, dropping some. D and trimming come from the DNA, and the V and J calls and clone size come from that table. The sample consists of around 270,000 clones, about 83% of them appearing once. These data belong to a study of blood T cell repertoires in COVID-19. Whole-study context: T cells, B-cell-depleted T cells, or PBMCs provided the cDNA or gDNA that served as material.

The source of this sequence is a woman in her thirties or forties who had recovered from COVID-19. The V call is TRBV4-1, the J call TRBJ1-6, with 9 bases fitting TRBD1. Input material: peripheral blood. The CDR3 sequence is CASSRLSGTGNSPLHF. The DNA for the CDR3 is TGCGCCAGCAGCCGGTTATCCGGGACAGGGAATTCACCCCTCCACTTT.